Below are 2 T cell receptor beta chains sequenced from a single sample in a study of T-cell reconstitution after alpha-beta-depleted transplantation in children. During its preparation, the TCRbeta library received unique molecular identifiers. MiXCR, run by TCRdb on the PCR reads, gives a single entry per CDR3 protein. The profile shows a few hundred thousand distinct CDR3 sequences, roughly 11% of them singletons. This specimen was peripheral blood, taken 180 days after TCRalphabeta/CD19-depleted stem cell transplant. These receptors came from a male patient aged 2-15 years who had a stem cell transplant for chronic granulomatous disease, so the T cells may come from the graft donor.

This clonotype was detected once. One base away lies a much larger clone, so this may be a sequencing read error. The chain combines TRBV3-1 with TRBJ2-6, with a weak D call TRBD2 (5 bases). The V gene lost 7 bases and the J gene lost 0 bases, with 16 bases spanning the gap. The V gene's germline CDR1 is LGHDT and CDR2 YNNKEL (reference sequence). CDR3 length: 17 residues. CDR3 residues: CASTRPTGLSGANVLTF. CDR3 in DNA: TGTGCCAGCACCCGCCCGACCGGACTCTCTGGGGCCAACGTCCTGACTTTC.

This clonotype was detected ten times or more. The genes are TRBV29-1 and TRBJ2-5; D possibly matches TRBD1 or TRBD2 (5 bases each). The V end was cut by 6 bases, the J end by 7 bases, with 15 bases between. Germline V gene lookup returns CDR1 SQVTM and CDR2 ANQGSEA. This CDR3 contains 12 residues. In nucleotides, the CDR3 is TGCAGCGTGTCAGATCCAGGGACGACCCAGTACTTC. Amino acid sequence: CSVSDPGTTQYF. The entire variable domain, with the rest obtained from reference TRBV29-1 and TRBJ2-5, is as follows: SAVISQKPSRDICQRGTSLTIQCQVDSQVTMMFWYRQQPGQSLTLIATANQGSEATYESGFVIDKFPISRPNLTFSTLTVSNMSPEDSSIYLCSVSDPGTTQYFGPGTRLLVL.